This T cell receptor beta chain is from a study of beta chain features in type 1 diabetes. Sequenced material consisted of expressed TCRB transcripts (all of the isolated RNA was reverse transcribed). Data came from immunoSEQ multiplex PCR; TCRdb stores just in-frame clones and leaves some out. The sample holds about 620,000 clones, about 16% seen once. This CDR3 is 14 amino acids long. Germline V CDR1 and CDR2: ENHRY, SYGVKD. V was cut by 0 bases and J by 3 bases, with 8 bases left in between. V and J are TRBV10-3 and TRBJ1-2; unclear D gene. The sequencing sample was made of naive CD4+ T cells from blood. The clonotype comes from a young man in good health. CDR3 residues: CAISESHRDYGYTF. CDR3 bases: TGTGCCATCAGTGAGTCGCACCGCGACTATGGCTACACCTTC.